Shown below are 3 T cell receptor beta chains from a single sample sequenced in a study of radiation and T cells in renal cell carcinoma. The time point is: baseline pretreatment blood. The treatment denotes: 15 Gy SBRT to primary tumor, nephrectomy 4 weeks later. Sequenced by immunoSEQ multiplex PCR; TCRdb stores in-frame clones only, minus some. The repertoire has 140,000 or so clones, over 75% of them found once; the top ten carry about 12%. The sample here was blood, taken from a patient whose treatment included radiotherapy and nephrectomy. All receptors come from a woman in her forties or fifties with renal cell carcinoma.

This clone was seen only once. V usage is TRBV7-8 and J usage is TRBJ1-2; D unresolved. This CDR3 contains 16 residues. With 1 base removed from V and 4 bases from J, the gap between germline ends came to 16 bases. Germline loops: CDR1 SGHVS, CDR2 FQNEAQ. The CDR3 sequence: CASSLGIPGGGYGYTF. As DNA, the CDR3 is TGTGCCAGCAGCTTAGGAATCCCGGGAGGTGGCTATGGCTACACCTTC.

The rearrangement uses TRBV2 and TRBJ1-6; D not resolved. Trimming shortened V by 3 bases and J by 7 bases, and 4 bases separated the two germline ends. The CDR3 has 12 amino acids. Germline CDR1 SNHLY, CDR2 FYNNEI. For the CDR3, the DNA is TGTGCCAGCAGTGACGGGAATTCACCCCTCCACTTT. Translation: CASSDGNSPLHF.

J is TRBJ2-7 and V is TRBV4-2, with D possibly being TRBD1 or TRBD2 (5 bases each). Germline CDR1 and CDR2: LGHNA and YNFKEQ. Trimming cost V 2 bases and J 0 bases, with 20 bases left between them. The CDR3 loop spans 18 amino acids. The CDR3 region is CASSQSATWDDLSYEQYF. The CDR3 bases are TGTGCCAGCAGCCAATCCGCGACGTGGGACGACCTCTCCTACGAGCAGTACTTC.